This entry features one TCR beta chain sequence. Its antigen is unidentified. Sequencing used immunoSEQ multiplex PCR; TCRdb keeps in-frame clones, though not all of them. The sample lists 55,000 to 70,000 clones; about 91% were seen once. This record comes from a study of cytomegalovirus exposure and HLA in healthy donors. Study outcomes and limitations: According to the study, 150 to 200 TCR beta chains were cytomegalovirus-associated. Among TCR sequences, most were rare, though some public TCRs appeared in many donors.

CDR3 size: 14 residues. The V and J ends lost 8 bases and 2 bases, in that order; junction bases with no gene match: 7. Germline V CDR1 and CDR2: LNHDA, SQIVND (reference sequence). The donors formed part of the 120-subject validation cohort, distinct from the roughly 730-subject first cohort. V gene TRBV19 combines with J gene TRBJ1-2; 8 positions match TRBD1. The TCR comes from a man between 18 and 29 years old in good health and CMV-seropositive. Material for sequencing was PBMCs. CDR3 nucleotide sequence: TGTGCCAGTTCATGGGACAGGCGGAACTATGGCTACACCTTC. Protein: CASSWDRRNYGYTF.